Described below is a single T cell receptor (beta chain) sequence and its context. The antigen remains unidentified. The source of the sample is a study of cytomegalovirus exposure and HLA in healthy donors. Findings and limits, study-wide: In vitro experiments confirmed that a few CMV-associated chains were specific for CMV antigens. Across HLA loci, a later analysis found differing TCR association rates, with DRB1 most and HLA-C fewest. In most subjects, TCR beta sequences reportedly gave accurate predictions of HLA-A and HLA-B alleles.

The PCR ran on 60 Vbeta and 13 Jbeta primers. TCRdb's table, derived via immunoSEQ multiplex PCR, lists solely in-frame clones and lacks some. The profile shows tens of thousands of clones, 67% of them singletons. The CDR3 has 15 amino acids. Germline CDR1 is LNHDA and CDR2 is SQIVND (reference sequence). The ends lost 5 bases at V and 1 base at J; junction bases unmatched: 5. The chain couples TRBV19 to TRBJ2-3; 8 nucleotides agree with TRBD2. The source is a woman aged 50 to 60 in good health and CMV-seropositive. Sequenced input: PBMCs. CDR3 loop: CASSSAAGGTDTQYF. In nucleotides, the CDR3 is TGTGCCAGTAGTTCCGCAGCGGGGGGCACAGATACGCAGTATTTT.